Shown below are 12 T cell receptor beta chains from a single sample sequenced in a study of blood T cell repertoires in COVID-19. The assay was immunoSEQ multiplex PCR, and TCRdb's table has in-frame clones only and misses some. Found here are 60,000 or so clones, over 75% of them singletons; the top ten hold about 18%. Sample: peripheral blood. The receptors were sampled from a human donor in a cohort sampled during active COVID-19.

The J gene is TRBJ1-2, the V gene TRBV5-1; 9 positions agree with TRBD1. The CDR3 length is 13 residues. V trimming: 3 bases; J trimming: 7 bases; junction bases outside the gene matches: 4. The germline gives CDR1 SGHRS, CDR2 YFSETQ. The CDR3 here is CASSWTGDGGYTF. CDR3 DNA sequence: TGCGCCAGCAGCTGGACAGGGGACGGTGGCTACACCTTC.

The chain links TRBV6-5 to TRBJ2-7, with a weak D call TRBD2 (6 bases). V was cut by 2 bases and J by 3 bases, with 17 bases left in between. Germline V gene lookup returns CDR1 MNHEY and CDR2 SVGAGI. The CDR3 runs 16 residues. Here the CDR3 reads CASSYGASAGFYEQYF. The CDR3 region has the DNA TGTGCCAGCAGTTACGGGGCTAGCGCGGGATTCTACGAGCAGTACTTC.

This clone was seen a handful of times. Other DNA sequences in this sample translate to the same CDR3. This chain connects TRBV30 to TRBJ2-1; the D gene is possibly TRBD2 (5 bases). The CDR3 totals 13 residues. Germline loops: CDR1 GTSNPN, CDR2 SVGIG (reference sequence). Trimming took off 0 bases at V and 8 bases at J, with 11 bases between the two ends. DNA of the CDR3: TGTGCCTGGAGTGTACGGGAAAATCATGAGCAGTTCTTC. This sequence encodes CAWSVRENHEQFF.

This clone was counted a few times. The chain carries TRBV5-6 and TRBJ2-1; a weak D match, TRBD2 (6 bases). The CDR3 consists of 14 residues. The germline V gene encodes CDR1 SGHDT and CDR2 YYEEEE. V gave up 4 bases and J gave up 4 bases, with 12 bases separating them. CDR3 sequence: CASSVPGLYNEQFF. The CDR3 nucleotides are TGTGCCAGCAGCGTGCCGGGACTTTACAATGAGCAGTTCTTC.

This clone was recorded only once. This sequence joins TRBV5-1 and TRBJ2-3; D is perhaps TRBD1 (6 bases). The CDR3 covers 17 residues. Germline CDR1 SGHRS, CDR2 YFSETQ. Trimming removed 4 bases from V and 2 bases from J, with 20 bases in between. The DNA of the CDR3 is TGCGCCAGCAGCCCACCGATGGGGGCCGGGATCACAGATACGCAGTATTTT. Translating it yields CASSPPMGAGITDTQYF. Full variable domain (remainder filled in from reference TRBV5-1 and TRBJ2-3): KAGVTQTPRYLIKTRGQQVTLSCSPISGHRSVSWYQQTPGQGLQFLFEYFSETQRNKGNFPGRFSGRQFSNSRSEMNVSTLELGDSALYLCASSPPMGAGITDTQYFGPGTRLTVL.

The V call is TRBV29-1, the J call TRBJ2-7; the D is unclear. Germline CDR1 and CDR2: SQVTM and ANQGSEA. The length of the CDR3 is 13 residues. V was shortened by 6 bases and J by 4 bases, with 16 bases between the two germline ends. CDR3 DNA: TGCAGCGTGAGGTCTACCGGGTTGTACGAGCAGTACTTC. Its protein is CSVRSTGLYEQYF.

The CDR3 DNA sequence: TGTGCCAGCAGCGATAAGGGGGCTGGGGCCAACGTCCTGACTTTC. Translating it yields CASSDKGAGANVLTF. The chain carries TRBV9 and TRBJ2-6; perhaps TRBD1 as D (6 bases). There are 15 residues in the CDR3. Trimming removed 3 bases from V and 2 bases from J, with 9 bases in between. CDR1 SGDLS and CDR2 YYNGEE come from the germline V gene.

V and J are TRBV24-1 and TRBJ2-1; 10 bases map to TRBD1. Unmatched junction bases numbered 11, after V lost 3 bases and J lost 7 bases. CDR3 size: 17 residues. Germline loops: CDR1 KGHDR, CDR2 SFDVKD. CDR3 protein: CATSDRSTGTGENEQFF. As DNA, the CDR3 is TGTGCCACCAGTGATCGCTCGACCGGGACAGGGGAGAATGAGCAGTTCTTC.

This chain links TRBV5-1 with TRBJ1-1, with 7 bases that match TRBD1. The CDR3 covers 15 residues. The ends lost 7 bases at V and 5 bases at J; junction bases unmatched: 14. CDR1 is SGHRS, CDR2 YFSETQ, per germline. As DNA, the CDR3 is TGCGCCAGCCAGCGAGGAGGGGGCGCGTATACTGAAGCTTTCTTT. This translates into CASQRGGGAYTEAFF.

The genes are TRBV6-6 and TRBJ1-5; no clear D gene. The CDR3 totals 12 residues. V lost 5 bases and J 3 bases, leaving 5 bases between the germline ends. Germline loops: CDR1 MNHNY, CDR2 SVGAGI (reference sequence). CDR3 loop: CASSGPNQPQHF. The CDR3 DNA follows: TGTGCCAGCAGTGGCCCCAATCAGCCCCAGCATTTT.

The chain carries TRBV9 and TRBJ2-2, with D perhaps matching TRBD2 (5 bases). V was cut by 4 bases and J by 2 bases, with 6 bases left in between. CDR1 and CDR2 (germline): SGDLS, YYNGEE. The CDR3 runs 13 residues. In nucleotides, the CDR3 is TGTGCCAGCAGCTGGACTAACACCGGGGAGCTGTTTTTT. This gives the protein CASSWTNTGELFF.

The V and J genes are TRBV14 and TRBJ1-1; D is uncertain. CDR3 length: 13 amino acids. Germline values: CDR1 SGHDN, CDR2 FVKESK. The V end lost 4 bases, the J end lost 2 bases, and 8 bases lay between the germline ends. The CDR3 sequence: CASSPTVNTEAFF. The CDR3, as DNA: TGTGCCAGCAGCCCTACAGTTAACACTGAAGCTTTCTTT. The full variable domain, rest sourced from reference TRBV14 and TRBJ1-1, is EAGVTQFPSHSVIEKGQTVTLRCDPISGHDNLYWYRRVMGKEIKFLLHFVKESKQDESGMPNNRFLAERTGGTYSTLKVQPAELEDSGVYFCASSPTVNTEAFFGQGTRLTVV.